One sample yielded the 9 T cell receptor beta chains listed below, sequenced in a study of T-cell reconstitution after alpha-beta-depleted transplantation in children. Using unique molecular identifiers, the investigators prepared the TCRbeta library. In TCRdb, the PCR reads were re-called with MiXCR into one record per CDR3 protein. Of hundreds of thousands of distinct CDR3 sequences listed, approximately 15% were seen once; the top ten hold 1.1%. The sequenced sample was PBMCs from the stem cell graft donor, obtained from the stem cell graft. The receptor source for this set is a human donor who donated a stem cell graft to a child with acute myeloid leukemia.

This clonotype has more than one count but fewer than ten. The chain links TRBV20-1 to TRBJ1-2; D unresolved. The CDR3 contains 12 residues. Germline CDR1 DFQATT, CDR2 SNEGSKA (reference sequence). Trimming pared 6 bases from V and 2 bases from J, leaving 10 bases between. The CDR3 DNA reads TGCAGTGCGGTGGTCAGGAACTATGGCTACACCTTC. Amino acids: CSAVVRNYGYTF.

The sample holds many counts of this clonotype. CDR3 sequence reads: CASSPRRGNTEAFF. As DNA, the CDR3 is TGCGCCAGCAGCCCGAGGCGTGGGAACACTGAAGCTTTCTTT. The chain links TRBV5-1 to TRBJ1-1; D gene uncertain. CDR1 is SGHRS and CDR2 is YFSETQ in the germline V gene. V gave up 4 bases and J gave up 1 base, with 11 bases separating them. The CDR3 runs to 14 residues. The full variable domain, with the rest looked up from reference TRBV5-1 and TRBJ1-1, is KAGVTQTPRYLIKTRGQQVTLSCSPISGHRSVSWYQQTPGQGLQFLFEYFSETQRNKGNFPGRFSGRQFSNSRSEMNVSTLELGDSALYLCASSPRRGNTEAFFGQGTRLTVV.

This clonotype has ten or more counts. The CDR3 loop reads CASRRSDTQYF. DNA of the CDR3: TGTGCCAGTCGGAGAAGCGATACGCAGTATTTT. The rearrangement uses TRBV7-8 and TRBJ2-3; D unclear. The CDR3 extends over 11 amino acids. With 9 bases removed from V and 6 bases from J, the gap between germline ends came to 10 bases. The germline CDR1 and CDR2 sequences are SGHVS and FQNEAQ.

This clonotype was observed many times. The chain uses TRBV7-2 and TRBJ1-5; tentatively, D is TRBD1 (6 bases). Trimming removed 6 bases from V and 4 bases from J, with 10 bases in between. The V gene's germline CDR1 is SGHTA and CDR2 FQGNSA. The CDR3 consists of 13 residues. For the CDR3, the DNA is TGTGCCAGCAGTTTGGACAGAAATCAGCCCCAGCATTTT. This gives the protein CASSLDRNQPQHF.

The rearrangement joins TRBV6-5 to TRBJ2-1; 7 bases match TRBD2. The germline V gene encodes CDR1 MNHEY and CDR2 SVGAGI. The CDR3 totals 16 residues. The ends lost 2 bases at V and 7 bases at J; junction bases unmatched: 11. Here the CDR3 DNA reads TGTGCCAGCAGTTACCCAGGGTCTAGTAGCGGGAATGAGCAGTTCTTC. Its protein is CASSYPGSSSGNEQFF.

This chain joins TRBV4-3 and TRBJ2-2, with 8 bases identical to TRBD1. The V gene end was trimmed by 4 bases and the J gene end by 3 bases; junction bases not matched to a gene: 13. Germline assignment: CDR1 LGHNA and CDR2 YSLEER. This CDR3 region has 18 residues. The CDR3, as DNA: TGCGCCAGCAGCCCGGATACAGGGGGAGATAGGGACACCGGGGAGCTGTTTTTT. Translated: CASSPDTGGDRDTGELFF.

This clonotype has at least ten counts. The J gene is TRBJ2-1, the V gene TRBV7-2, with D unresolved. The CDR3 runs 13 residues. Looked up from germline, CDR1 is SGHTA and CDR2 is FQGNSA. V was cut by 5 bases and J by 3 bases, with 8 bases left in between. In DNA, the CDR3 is TGTGCCAGCAGCGATCCAGACTACAATGAGCAGTTCTTC. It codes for CASSDPDYNEQFF.

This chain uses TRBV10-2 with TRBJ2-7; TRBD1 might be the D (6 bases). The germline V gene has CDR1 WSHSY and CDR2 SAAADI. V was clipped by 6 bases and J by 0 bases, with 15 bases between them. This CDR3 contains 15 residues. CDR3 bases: TGCGCCAGCAGGAGGGGGAGCCGGGGCTCCTACGAGCAGTACGTC. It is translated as CASRRGSRGSYEQYV.

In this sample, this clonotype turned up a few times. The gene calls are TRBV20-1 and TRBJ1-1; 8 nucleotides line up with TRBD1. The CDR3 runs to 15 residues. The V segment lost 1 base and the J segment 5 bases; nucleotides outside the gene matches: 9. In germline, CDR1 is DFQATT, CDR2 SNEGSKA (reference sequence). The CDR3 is CSARATGQDITEAFF. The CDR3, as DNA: TGCAGTGCTAGAGCCACGGGACAGGACATAACTGAAGCTTTCTTT.